The T cell receptor beta chain described here comes from a study of regulatory T cells in long-lasting Graves disease. Library construction for TCR beta used iRepertoire HTBI primers and Arm-PCR of CDR3 regions. One entry per CDR3 protein results from TCRdb running MiXCR on the multiplex PCR reads. The sample records some 320,000 distinct CDR3 sequences, about 18% being singletons. Noted time point: newly diagnosed GD, antithyroid drugs for less than 3 months. Scientists built the TCR library using RNA that was extracted from PBMCs. This CDR3 has 17 amino acids. CDR1 and CDR2 (germline): SGDLS, YYNGEE. The J segment lost 6 bases and the V segment lost 3 bases, leaving 10 bases of the junction unmatched.

The material sequenced was peripheral blood mononuclear cells (PBMCs), taken at new diagnosis, from a patient treated with antithyroid drugs. The clonotype was recovered from a female donor with Graves disease. The J gene is TRBJ2-2, the V gene TRBV9; 11 bases fit TRBD1. CDR3 in DNA: TGTGCCAGCAGCGAACCGGGACAGGGGGTCCAGGCCGGGGAGCTGTTTTTT. It codes for CASSEPGQGVQAGELFF.